Following are 14 T cell receptor beta chains from one sample sequenced in a study of control samples from healthy donors and cancer patients. Clones were sequenced by immunoSEQ multiplex PCR, and TCRdb holds only the in-frame ones, with some missing. The repertoire holds some 130,000 clones, with 88% as singletons. Specimen: blood. Receptor source: a man aged 40-55 years in good health.

The chain is built from TRBV6-5 and TRBJ1-2; 7 positions agree with TRBD1. Trimming at V came to 6 bases and at J to 7 bases, leaving 14 bases not matched to a gene. CDR1 is MNHEY and CDR2 is SVGAGI in the germline V gene. The CDR3 extends over 15 amino acids. CDR3 residues: CASRLRIGGASGYTF. The CDR3 DNA reads as TGTGCCAGCAGACTCCGGATAGGGGGCGCATCTGGCTACACCTTC.

This chain uses TRBV24-1 with TRBJ2-1, with D possibly being TRBD2 (6 bases). The length of the CDR3 is 13 residues. V shed 9 bases and J shed 8 bases, with 16 bases lying between them. CDR1 KGHDR and CDR2 SFDVKD come from the germline V gene. CDR3 loop: CATGGMGIDEQFF. DNA of the CDR3: TGTGCCACCGGGGGGATGGGGATCGATGAGCAGTTCTTC.

This chain links TRBV30 with TRBJ2-7; 8 bases line up with TRBD1. Germline V CDR1 and CDR2: GTSNPN, SVGIG (reference sequence). Trimming removed 5 bases from V and 2 bases from J; junction bases left unmatched: 2. The CDR3 contains 12 residues. CDR3 sequence: CAWADRAYEQYF. CDR3 DNA sequence: TGTGCCTGGGCGGACAGGGCCTACGAGCAGTACTTC.

The genes are TRBV3-1 (or the pseudogene TRBV3-2) and TRBJ1-1; D gene unclear. The germline V gene encodes CDR1 LGHDT and CDR2 YNNKEL (reference sequence). Trimming cost V 0 bases and J 1 base, with 9 bases left between them. CDR3 size: 15 residues. CDR3 DNA: TGTGCCAGCAGCCAAGATTTTAGTACGAACACTGAAGCTTTCTTT. It translates to CASSQDFSTNTEAFF.

This clone was seen a handful of times. The chain recombines TRBV6-6 with TRBJ1-5, with D unresolved. V dropped 6 bases and J dropped 0 bases, with 6 bases sitting between them. The CDR3 covers 13 residues. Germline CDR1 reads MNHNY; CDR2 reads SVGAGI (reference sequence). The CDR3 spells CASRLDSNQPQHF. The CDR3 DNA follows: TGTGCCAGCAGACTCGATAGCAATCAGCCCCAGCATTTT.

The V and J genes are TRBV6-4 and TRBJ2-2; 10 nucleotides agree with TRBD1. Germline V gives CDR1 MRHNA, CDR2 SNTAGT. V dropped 4 bases and J dropped 4; count of bases not matched to a gene: 6. This CDR3 comprises 16 residues. The CDR3 coding sequence is TGTGCCAGCAGTGGGGAAGGGACAGGGGCCACCGGGGAGCTGTTTTTT. Translated, it gives CASSGEGTGATGELFF.

The V call is TRBV24-1, the J call TRBJ2-1, with D perhaps TRBD1 or TRBD2 (5 bases each). The CDR3 loop spans 14 amino acids. In germline, CDR1 is KGHDR, CDR2 SFDVKD. V was trimmed by 6 bases and J by 8 bases, leaving 16 bases between them. For the CDR3, the DNA is TGTGCCACCAGTCCGGGACCACCGCCCTATGAGCAGTTCTTC. It yields the protein CATSPGPPPYEQFF.

The J gene is TRBJ1-1, the V gene TRBV28, with a possible D match to TRBD1 (6 bases). V dropped 5 bases and J dropped 4 bases, with 14 bases sitting between them. The germline CDR1 and CDR2 sequences are MDHEN and SYDVKM. The CDR3 is 14 residues long. In DNA form, the CDR3 reads TGTGCCAGCAGTCTACAGGGAGGGGGCACTGAAGCTTTCTTT. Amino acids: CASSLQGGGTEAFF.

This chain uses TRBV19 with TRBJ2-3; possibly TRBD1 for D (6 bases). The length of the CDR3 is 14 residues. V lost 5 bases, J lost 6 bases, and 15 bases lay in between. The germline gives CDR1 LNHDA, CDR2 SQIVND (reference sequence). CDR3 region: CASSLRQAGDTQYF. Written as DNA, the CDR3 is TGTGCCAGTAGTCTACGACAGGCTGGGGATACGCAGTATTTT.

The V gene is TRBV7-2, the J gene TRBJ1-2, with D perhaps matching TRBD1 (5 bases). This CDR3 is 13 amino acids long. V lost 4 bases and J lost 8, with 14 bases in between. The germline gives CDR1 SGHTA, CDR2 FQGNSA. The CDR3 nucleotides read TGTGCCAGCAGCTCAACCGGGACCGGGGGCTACACCTTC. Translated: CASSSTGTGGYTF.

The chain combines TRBV2 with TRBJ2-5; 9 bases match TRBD2. Germline CDR1 reads SNHLY; CDR2 reads FYNNEI. Trimming at V came to 5 bases and at J to 5 bases, leaving 12 bases not matched to a gene. The CDR3 is made up of 16 amino acids. The CDR3 spells CASSSGGPVVLETQYF. DNA of the CDR3: TGTGCCAGCAGTAGCGGGGGGCCGGTGGTCTTGGAGACCCAGTACTTC.

This chain joins TRBV6-2 or TRBV6-3 and TRBJ2-1, with TRBD2 matching 10 bases. Germline CDR1 and CDR2: MNHEY and SVGEGT. The CDR3 sequence is 14 residues long. The V gene end was trimmed by 2 bases and the J gene end by 15 bases; junction bases not matched to a gene: 10. CDR3 nucleotide sequence: TGTGCCAGCAGTTACGAGAGGCTAGCGGGGGACTGGTTCTTC. Residues: CASSYERLAGDWFF.

The chain employs TRBV25-1 and TRBJ2-1, with a possible D match to TRBD1 (7 bases). V gave up 9 bases and J gave up 4 bases, with 16 bases separating them. This CDR3 spans 14 amino acids. Germline values: CDR1 MGHDK, CDR2 SYGVNS. CDR3 sequence reads: CASHAQGGYNEQFF. DNA of the CDR3: TGTGCCAGTCACGCGCAGGGGGGTTACAATGAGCAGTTCTTC.

The chain joins TRBV7-3 to TRBJ1-1; D uncertain. This CDR3 region has 13 residues. Germline assignment: CDR1 SGHTA and CDR2 FQGTGA. Trimming took off 5 bases at V and 1 base at J, with 8 bases between the two ends. The CDR3 here is CASSPSTNTEAFF. The CDR3 DNA follows: TGTGCCAGCAGCCCCAGCACGAACACTGAAGCTTTCTTT. The full variable domain, rest sourced from reference TRBV7-3 and TRBJ1-1, is GAGVSQTPSNKVTEKGKYVELRCDPISGHTALYWYRQSLGQGPEFLIYFQGTGAADDSGLPNDRFFAVRPEGSVSTLKIQRTERGDSAVYLCASSPSTNTEAFFGQGTRLTVV.